This T cell receptor (beta chain) was profiled in a study of vaccination and CD4 T cells after COVID-19. Germline lookup yields CDR1 SGHTA and CDR2 FQGNSA. Trimming stripped 5 bases from V and 5 bases from J, with 12 bases between. This CDR3 contains 13 residues. An Oncomine TCR Beta short-read assay was used to sequence the DNA from cultured CD4+ T cells. TCRdb reprocessed the PCR reads with MiXCR, giving one entry per CDR3 protein. The sample yields around 20,000 distinct CDR3 sequences, approximately 61% seen once. Treatment denoted: roughly ten-day PBMC culture with coronavirus spike peptide pools or control peptides (ViraFEST assay). In regard to this clonotype: What it binds is not known.

The sequences come from CD4+ T cells from blood, cultured in vitro, collected after SARS-CoV-2 vaccination. This chain links TRBV7-2 with TRBJ1-2; TRBD1 is a possible D gene (6 bases). The source is a human donor who had recovered from COVID-19. Written as DNA, the CDR3 is TGTGCCAGCAGCGGACAGACAGTTTATGGCTACACCTTC. It is translated as CASSGQTVYGYTF.